The 16 T cell receptor beta chains in this list originate from one sample, sequenced in a study of neurological immune-mediated disorders. TCRdb re-derived calls from the 5' RACE reads in MiXCR, one entry per CDR3 protein. Of roughly 62,000 distinct CDR3 sequences in the sample, around 5.2% were seen once. Sequences were obtained from PBMCs. These TCRs come from a woman in her 50s with multiple sclerosis.

This clonotype was detected many times. J is TRBJ2-1 and V is TRBV9; 12 bases align to TRBD1. Germline V gives CDR1 SGDLS, CDR2 YYNGEE. The CDR3 extends over 16 amino acids. Trimming cost V 0 bases and J 7 bases; bases outside gene matches: 5. As DNA, the CDR3 is TGTGCCAGCAGCGTAGCAGGGACAGGGGGCCAGAATGAGCAGTTCTTC. Translation: CASSVAGTGGQNEQFF. Looking up the rest from reference TRBV9 and TRBJ2-1 gives the full variable domain: DSGVTQTPKHLITATGQRVTLRCSPRSGDLSVYWYQQSLDQGLQFLIQYYNGEERAKGNILERFSAQQFPDLHSELNLSSLELGDSALYFCASSVAGTGGQNEQFFGPGTRLTVL.

CDR3 protein: CASSRMGGTSTDTQYF. In DNA form, the CDR3 reads TGTGCCAGCAGCCGCATGGGGGGAACTAGCACAGATACGCAGTATTTT. The rearrangement joins TRBV7-2 to TRBJ2-3, with a weak D call TRBD2 (6 bases). The V end was cut by 5 bases, the J end by 0 bases, with 15 bases between. CDR1 is SGHTA, CDR2 FQGNSA, per germline. This CDR3 is built from 16 residues.

Many counts were recorded for this clonotype. The chain has TRBV9 and TRBJ1-1, with D unclear. The germline CDR1 and CDR2 sequences are SGDLS and YYNGEE. The CDR3 contains 13 residues. Trimming shortened V by 4 bases and J by 4 bases, and 11 bases separated the two germline ends. The CDR3 coding sequence is TGTGCCAGCAGCCCCCAAGGGATCACTGAAGCTTTCTTT. This codes for CASSPQGITEAFF.

The CDR3 protein is CASSPPVAGGAGTQHF. The CDR3, as DNA: TGTGCCAGCTCACCACCGGTTGCGGGGGGGGCCGGTACGCAGCATTTT. V usage is TRBV18 and J usage is TRBJ2-3; D might be TRBD1 (6 bases). The J call is in doubt because the DNA end fits TRBJ1-5 better. CDR3 length: 16 amino acids. Germline V gives CDR1 KGHSH, CDR2 LQKENI.

This clonotype has ten or more counts. A much larger clone sits a single nucleotide away, making a read error possible. The CDR3 is CATSRAPEYNSPLHF. The DNA of the CDR3 is TGTGCCACCAGCAGAGCTCCGGAATATAATTCACCCCTCCACTTT. The chain combines TRBV15 with TRBJ1-6, with D hard to call. The CDR3 has 15 amino acids. Per the germline V gene, CDR1 is LNHNV and CDR2 is YYDKDF (reference sequence). The V gene lost 1 base and the J gene lost 4 bases, with 8 bases spanning the gap. Complete variable domain (other parts from reference TRBV15 and TRBJ1-6): DAMVIQNPRYQVTQFGKPVTLSCSQTLNHNVMYWYQQKSSQAPKLLFHYYDKDFNNEADTPDNFQSRRPNTSFCFLDIRSPGLGDTAMYLCATSRAPEYNSPLHFGNGTRLTVT.

This clonotype appeared a few times. This could be a read error, since a much larger clone is one nucleotide away. The rearrangement uses TRBV7-2 and TRBJ1-6; TRBD1 aligns across 10 bases. The CDR3 extends over 16 amino acids. Germline V gene data show CDR1 as SGHTA and CDR2 as FQGNSA. The CDR3 reads CASSLGGTGDISPLNF. DNA for the CDR3: TGTGCCAGCAGCTTAGGCGGGACAGGGGATATTTCACCCCTCAACTTT.

This clonotype was recorded at least ten times. The chain recombines TRBV20-1 with TRBJ1-1, with a possible D match to TRBD1 (6 bases). V dropped 2 bases and J dropped 0 bases, with 10 bases sitting between them. Germline lookup yields CDR1 DFQATT and CDR2 SNEGSKA (reference sequence). The CDR3 covers 14 residues. CDR3 coding DNA: TGCAGTGCTAGAAGGGGGGGATTGAACACTGAAGCTTTCTTT. Its translation: CSARRGGLNTEAFF.

This clonotype was seen at least ten times. The J gene is TRBJ1-1, the V gene TRBV10-3, with D unclear. Germline CDR1 reads ENHRY; CDR2 reads SYGVKD. The length of the CDR3 is 14 residues. V lost 3 bases and J 4 bases, leaving 12 bases between the germline ends. Here the CDR3 reads CAISELSDTTEAFF. For the CDR3, the DNA is TGTGCCATCAGTGAACTTAGCGATACCACTGAAGCTTTCTTT.

This clonotype was counted ten times or more. The CDR3 nucleotides are TGCGCCAGCAGCTTGCAACAGAACTATGGCTACACCTTC. Amino acids: CASSLQQNYGYTF. The chain combines TRBV5-1 with TRBJ1-2; the D is unclear. V was trimmed by 1 base and J by 2 bases, leaving 6 bases between them. The germline V gene encodes CDR1 SGHRS and CDR2 YFSETQ. CDR3 length: 13 amino acids.

This clonotype was found many times. The V call is TRBV6-2 or TRBV6-3, the J call TRBJ2-2; D uncertain. The CDR3 is made up of 13 amino acids. V was shortened by 2 bases and J by 4 bases, with 5 bases between the two germline ends. Germline CDR1 MNHEY, CDR2 SVGEGT. The CDR3: CASSYTGTGELFF. The CDR3 DNA sequence: TGTGCCAGCAGTTACACGGGCACCGGGGAGCTGTTTTTT.

This clonotype showed up many times. The J gene is TRBJ1-5, the V gene TRBV14; D is unresolved. The ends were cut back, 4 bases at V and 6 bases at J, with 10 bases in the middle. The CDR3 is 13 residues long. Germline CDR1 SGHDN, CDR2 FVKESK. The chain's CDR3 is CASSPVGSQPQHF. In nucleotides, the CDR3 is TGTGCCAGCAGCCCCGTCGGTTCTCAGCCCCAGCATTTT.

This clonotype was seen at least ten times. An end of the junction differs from the germline gene, which may be a read error. The chain carries TRBV3-1 and TRBJ1-6; possibly TRBD1 for D (5 bases). The CDR3 is 13 amino acids. Germline V lookup: CDR1 LGHDT, CDR2 YNNKEL (reference sequence). The CDR3 is CASSLEGSSPLNF. CDR3 nucleotide sequence: TGTGCCAGCAGCCTCGAGGGGAGCTCACCCCTCAACTTT.

This clonotype was seen ten or more times. The rearrangement joins TRBV6-2 or TRBV6-3 to TRBJ1-2; unclear D gene. CDR1 and CDR2 from the germline V gene are MNHEY and SVGEGT. The CDR3 has 12 residues. The ends were cut back, 8 bases at V and 2 bases at J, with 9 bases in the middle. The CDR3 sequence is CASYTGNYGYTF. Written as DNA, the CDR3 is TGTGCCAGCTACACGGGGAACTATGGCTACACCTTC.

This clonotype was observed a handful of times. The junction departs from the called germline gene at one end, perhaps through a read error. The chain employs TRBV14 and TRBJ2-2, with D unresolved. CDR1 is SGHDN and CDR2 is FVKESK in the germline V gene. The CDR3 extends over 12 amino acids. This chain's CDR3 is CASSKDTGPLFF. The DNA for the CDR3 is TGTGCCAGCAGCAAAGATACGGGTCCCCTGTTTTTT. Combining the CDR3 with reference TRBV14 and TRBJ2-2 gives the whole variable domain EAGVTQFPSHSVIEKGQTVTLRCDPISGHDNLYWYRRVMGKEIKFLLHFVKESKQDESGMPNNRFLAERTGGTYSTLKVQPAELEDSGVYFCASSKDTGPLFFGEGSRLTVL.

In its sample, this clonotype was seen many times. The V gene is TRBV5-6, the J gene TRBJ2-2; 7 bases line up with TRBD1. Germline trimming cut 2 bases from V and 7 bases from J; bases unmatched to any gene: 11. The CDR3 has 16 residues. The germline V gene encodes CDR1 SGHDT and CDR2 YYEEEE. The CDR3 nucleotides are TGTGCCAGCAGCTTAACTAGGGGGCGCGACCACGGGGAGCTGTTTTTT. Translated: CASSLTRGRDHGELFF.

Ten or more counts support this clonotype. This chain joins TRBV6-5 and TRBJ1-5, with D hard to call. The germline gives CDR1 MNHEY, CDR2 SVGAGI. CDR3 size: 16 residues. V dropped 0 bases and J dropped 2 bases, with 11 bases sitting between them. CDR3 in DNA: TGTGCCAGCAGTTACTCGTGGGTTGATCGCAATCAGCCCCAGCATTTT. Translated: CASSYSWVDRNQPQHF.